Sequencing of this T cell receptor beta chain was carried out in a study of T cell changes during pregnancy in multiple sclerosis. The CDR3 is 13 amino acids. Trimming removed 1 base at V and 6 bases at J, with 10 bases between. Germline loops: CDR1 SGHVS, CDR2 FQNEAQ. Assay: immunoSEQ multiplex PCR; the TCRdb copy retains only in-frame clones and omits some. The sample holds about 81,000 clones, approximately 94% seen once. V is TRBV7-8 and J is TRBJ2-7; tentative D call: TRBD1 (5 bases). This TCR was sampled from a female donor with multiple sclerosis, enrolled in a pregnancy study. The source was peripheral blood, collected in the third trimester of pregnancy. As DNA, the CDR3 is TGTGCCAGCAGCTTAGGTCAGGGTGGCGAGCAGTACTTC. As protein: CASSLGQGGEQYF.